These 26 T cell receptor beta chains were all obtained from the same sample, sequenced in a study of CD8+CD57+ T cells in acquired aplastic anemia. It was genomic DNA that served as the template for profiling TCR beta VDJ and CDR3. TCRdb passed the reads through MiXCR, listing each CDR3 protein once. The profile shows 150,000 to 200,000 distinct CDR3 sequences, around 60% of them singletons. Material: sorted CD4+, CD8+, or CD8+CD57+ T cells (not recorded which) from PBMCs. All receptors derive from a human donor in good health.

CDR3 loop: CATLRLGSYEQYF. In DNA, the CDR3 is TGTGCCACCCTAAGATTAGGCTCCTACGAGCAGTACTTC. The rearrangement uses TRBV25-1 and TRBJ2-7; D is uncertain. This CDR3 has 13 amino acids. Trimming took off 10 bases at V and 0 bases at J, with 13 bases between the two ends. CDR1 is MGHDK and CDR2 is SYGVNS in the germline V gene.

For the CDR3, the DNA is TGCAGTGCTAGCGACGACAGGGTGAATACCGGGGAGCTGTTTTTT. This sequence encodes CSASDDRVNTGELFF. The genes are TRBV20-1 and TRBJ2-2, with 7 bases lining up with TRBD1. The CDR3 has 15 amino acids. CDR1 is DFQATT and CDR2 is SNEGSKA in the germline V gene (reference sequence). With V trimmed by 3 bases and J by 5 bases, 9 bases remained unmatched.

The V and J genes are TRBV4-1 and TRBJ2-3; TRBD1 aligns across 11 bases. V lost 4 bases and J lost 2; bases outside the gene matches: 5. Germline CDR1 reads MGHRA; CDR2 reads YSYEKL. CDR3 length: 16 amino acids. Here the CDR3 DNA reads TGCGCCAGCAGCCTCCTGGACAGGGGGCACACAGATACGCAGTATTTT. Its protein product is CASSLLDRGHTDTQYF.

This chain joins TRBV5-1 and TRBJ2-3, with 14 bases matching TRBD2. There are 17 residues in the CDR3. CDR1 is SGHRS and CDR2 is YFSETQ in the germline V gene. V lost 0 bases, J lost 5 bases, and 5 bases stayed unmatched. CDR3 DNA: TGCGCCAGCAGCTTGGCCGGGACTAGCGGGGGTGGAGATACGCAGTATTTT. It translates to CASSLAGTSGGGDTQYF.

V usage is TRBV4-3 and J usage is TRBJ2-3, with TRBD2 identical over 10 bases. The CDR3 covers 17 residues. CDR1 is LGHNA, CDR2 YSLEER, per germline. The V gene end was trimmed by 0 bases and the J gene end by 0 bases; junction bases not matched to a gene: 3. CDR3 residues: CASSQETSGFSTDTQYF. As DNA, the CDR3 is TGCGCCAGCAGCCAAGAGACTAGCGGGTTTAGCACAGATACGCAGTATTTT.

CDR3 region: CATSRGGVSDGYTF. CDR3 in DNA: TGTGCCACCAGCAGAGGAGGGGTGAGCGATGGCTACACCTTC. This chain links TRBV15 with TRBJ1-2; tentatively, D is TRBD1 (5 bases). The V gene's germline CDR1 is LNHNV and CDR2 YYDKDF (reference sequence). This CDR3 has 14 residues. The ends were cut back, 1 base at V and 6 bases at J, with 12 bases in the middle. The entire variable domain, with the rest obtained from reference TRBV15 and TRBJ1-2, is as follows: DAMVIQNPRYQVTQFGKPVTLSCSQTLNHNVMYWYQQKSSQAPKLLFHYYDKDFNNEADTPDNFQSRRPNTSFCFLDIRSPGLGDTAMYLCATSRGGVSDGYTFGSGTRLTVV.

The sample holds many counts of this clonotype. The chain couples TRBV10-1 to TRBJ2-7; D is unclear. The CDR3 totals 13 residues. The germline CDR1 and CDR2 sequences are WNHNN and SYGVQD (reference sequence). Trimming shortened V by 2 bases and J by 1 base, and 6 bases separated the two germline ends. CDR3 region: CASSEGSSYEQYF. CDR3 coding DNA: TGCGCCAGCAGTGAGGGCAGTTCCTACGAGCAGTACTTC.

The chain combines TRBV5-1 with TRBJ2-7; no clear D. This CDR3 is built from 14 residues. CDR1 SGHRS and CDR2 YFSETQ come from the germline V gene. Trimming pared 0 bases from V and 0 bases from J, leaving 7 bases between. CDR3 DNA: TGCGCCAGCAGCTTGGACAACTACTCCTACGAGCAGTACTTC. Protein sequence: CASSLDNYSYEQYF.

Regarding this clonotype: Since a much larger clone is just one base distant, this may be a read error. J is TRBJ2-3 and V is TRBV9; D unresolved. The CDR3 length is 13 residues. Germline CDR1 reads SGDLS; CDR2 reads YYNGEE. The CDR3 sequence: CARSLDLTDTQYF. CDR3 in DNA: TGTGCCCGCAGTTTGGACCTGACAGATACGCAGTATTTT. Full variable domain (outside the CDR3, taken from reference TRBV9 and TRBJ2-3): DSGVTQTPKHLITATGQRVTLRCSPRSGDLSVYWYQQSLDQGLQFLIQYYNGEERAKGNILERFSAQQFPDLHSELNLSSLELGDSALYFCARSLDLTDTQYFGPGTRLTVL.

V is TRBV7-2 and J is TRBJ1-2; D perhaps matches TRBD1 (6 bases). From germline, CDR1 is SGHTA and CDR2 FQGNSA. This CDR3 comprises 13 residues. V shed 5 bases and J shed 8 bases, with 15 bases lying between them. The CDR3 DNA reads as TGTGCCAGCAGCCCACAGGGAGGGGTGGGCTACACCTTC. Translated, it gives CASSPQGGVGYTF.

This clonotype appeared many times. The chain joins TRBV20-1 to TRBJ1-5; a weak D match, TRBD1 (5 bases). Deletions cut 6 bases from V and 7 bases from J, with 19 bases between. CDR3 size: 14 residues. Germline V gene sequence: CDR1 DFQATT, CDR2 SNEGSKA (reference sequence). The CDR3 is CSADELAGNQPQHF. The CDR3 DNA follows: TGCAGTGCGGATGAGTTGGCAGGGAACCAGCCCCAGCATTTT.

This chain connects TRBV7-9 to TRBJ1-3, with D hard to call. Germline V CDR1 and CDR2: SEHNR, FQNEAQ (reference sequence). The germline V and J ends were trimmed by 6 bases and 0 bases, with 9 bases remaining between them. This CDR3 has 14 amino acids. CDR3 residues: CASSSSLSGNTIYF. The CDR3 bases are TGTGCCAGCAGTTCTAGTCTCTCTGGAAACACCATATATTTT.

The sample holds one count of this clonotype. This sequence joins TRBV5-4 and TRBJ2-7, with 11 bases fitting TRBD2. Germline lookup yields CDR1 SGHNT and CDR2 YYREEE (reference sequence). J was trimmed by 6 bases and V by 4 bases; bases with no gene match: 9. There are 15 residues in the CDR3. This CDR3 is CASSRGTSGLSEQYF. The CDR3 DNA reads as TGTGCCAGCAGCCGGGGGACTAGCGGACTGAGCGAGCAGTACTTC.

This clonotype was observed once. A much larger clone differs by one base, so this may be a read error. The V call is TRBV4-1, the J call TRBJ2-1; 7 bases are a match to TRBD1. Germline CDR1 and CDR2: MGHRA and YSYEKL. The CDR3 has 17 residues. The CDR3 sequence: CASSPQGQEPNYNEQLF. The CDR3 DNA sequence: TGCGCCAGCAGCCCACAAGGACAGGAGCCCAACTACAATGAGCAGCTCTTC.

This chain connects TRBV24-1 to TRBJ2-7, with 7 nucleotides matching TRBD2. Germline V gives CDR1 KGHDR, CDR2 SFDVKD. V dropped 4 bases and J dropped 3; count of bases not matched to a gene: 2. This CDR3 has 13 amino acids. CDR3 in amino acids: CATSDRGDYEQYF. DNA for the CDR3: TGTGCCACCAGTGACCGGGGGGACTACGAGCAGTACTTC.

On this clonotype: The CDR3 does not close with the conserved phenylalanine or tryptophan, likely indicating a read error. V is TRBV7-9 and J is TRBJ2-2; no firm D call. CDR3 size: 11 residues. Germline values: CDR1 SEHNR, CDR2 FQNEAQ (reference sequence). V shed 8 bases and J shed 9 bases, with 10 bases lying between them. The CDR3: CASGTKRELFL. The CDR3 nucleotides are TGTGCCAGCGGTACTAAGCGGGAGCTGTTTTTG.

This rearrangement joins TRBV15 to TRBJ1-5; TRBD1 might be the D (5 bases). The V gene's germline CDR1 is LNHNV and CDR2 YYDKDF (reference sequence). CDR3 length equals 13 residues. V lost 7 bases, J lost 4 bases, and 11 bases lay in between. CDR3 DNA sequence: TGTGCCACCATGGGGGAGGGGAATCAGCCCCAGCATTTT. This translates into CATMGEGNQPQHF.

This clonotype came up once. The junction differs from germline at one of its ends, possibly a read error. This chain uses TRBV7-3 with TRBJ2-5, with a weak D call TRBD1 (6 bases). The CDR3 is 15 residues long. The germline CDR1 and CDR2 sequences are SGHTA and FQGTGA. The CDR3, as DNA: TGCGCCAGCAGCTACCAGGGGAGTTTTCGAGAGACCCAGTACTTC. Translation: CASSYQGSFRETQYF.

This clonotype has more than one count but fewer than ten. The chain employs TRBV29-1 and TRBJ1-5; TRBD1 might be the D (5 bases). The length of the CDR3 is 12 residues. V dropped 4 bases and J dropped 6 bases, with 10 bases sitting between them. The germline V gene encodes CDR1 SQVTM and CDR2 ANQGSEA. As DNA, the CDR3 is TGCAGCGTTGGCGGGGGAAGTCAGCCCCAGCATTTT. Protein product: CSVGGGSQPQHF. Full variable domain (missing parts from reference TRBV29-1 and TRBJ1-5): SAVISQKPSRDICQRGTSLTIQCQVDSQVTMMFWYRQQPGQSLTLIATANQGSEATYESGFVIDKFPISRPNLTFSTLTVSNMSPEDSSIYLCSVGGGSQPQHFGDGTRLSIL.

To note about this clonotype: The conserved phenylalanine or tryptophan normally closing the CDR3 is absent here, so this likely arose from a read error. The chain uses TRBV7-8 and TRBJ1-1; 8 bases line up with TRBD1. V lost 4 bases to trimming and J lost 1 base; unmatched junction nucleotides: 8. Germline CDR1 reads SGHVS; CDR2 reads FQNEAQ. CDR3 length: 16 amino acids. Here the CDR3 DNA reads TGTGCCAGCAGCTGGCCTACAGGGGGGCAGAACACTGAAGCTTTCCTT. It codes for CASSWPTGGQNTEAFL.

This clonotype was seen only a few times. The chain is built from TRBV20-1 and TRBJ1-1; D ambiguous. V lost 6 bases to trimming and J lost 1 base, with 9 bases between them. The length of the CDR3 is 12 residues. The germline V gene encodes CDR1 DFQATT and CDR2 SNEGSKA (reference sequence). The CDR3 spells CSASYQNTEAFF. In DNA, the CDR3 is TGCAGTGCCTCCTATCAGAACACTGAAGCTTTCTTT.

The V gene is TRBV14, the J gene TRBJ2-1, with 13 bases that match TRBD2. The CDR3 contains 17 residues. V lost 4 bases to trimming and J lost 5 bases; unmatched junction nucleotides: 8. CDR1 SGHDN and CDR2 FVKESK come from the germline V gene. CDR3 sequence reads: CASSLFTGTSGNNEQFF. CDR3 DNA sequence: TGTGCCAGCAGCCTATTTACCGGGACTAGCGGGAACAATGAGCAGTTCTTC.

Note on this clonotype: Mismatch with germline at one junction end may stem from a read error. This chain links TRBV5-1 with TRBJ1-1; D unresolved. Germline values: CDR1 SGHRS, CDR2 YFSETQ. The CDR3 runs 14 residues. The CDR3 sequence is CASSLTSENTEALF. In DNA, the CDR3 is TGCGCCAGCAGCTTGACGTCGGAGAACACTGAAGCTCTCTTT.

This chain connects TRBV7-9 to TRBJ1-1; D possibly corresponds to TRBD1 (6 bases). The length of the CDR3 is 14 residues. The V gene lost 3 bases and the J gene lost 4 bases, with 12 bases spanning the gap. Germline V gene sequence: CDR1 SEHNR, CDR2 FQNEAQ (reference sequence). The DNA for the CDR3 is TGTGCCAGCAGCTTCACAGGGAGGGGCACTGAAGCTTTCTTT. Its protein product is CASSFTGRGTEAFF.

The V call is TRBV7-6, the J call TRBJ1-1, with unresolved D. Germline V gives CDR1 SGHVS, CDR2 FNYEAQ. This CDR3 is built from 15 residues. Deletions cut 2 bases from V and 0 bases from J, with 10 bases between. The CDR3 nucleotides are TGTGCCAGCAGCTTATCTGGCCGTATGAACACTGAAGCTTTCTTT. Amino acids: CASSLSGRMNTEAFF.

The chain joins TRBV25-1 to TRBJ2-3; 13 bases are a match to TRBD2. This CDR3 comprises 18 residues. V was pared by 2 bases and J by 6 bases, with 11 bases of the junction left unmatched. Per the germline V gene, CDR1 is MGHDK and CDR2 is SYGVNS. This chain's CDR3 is CASSEVPGLAGEEDTQYF. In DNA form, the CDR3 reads TGTGCCAGCAGTGAAGTCCCCGGACTAGCGGGGGAGGAGGATACGCAGTATTTT.